One sample yielded the 3 T cell receptor beta chains listed below, sequenced in a study of blood T cells in healthy people across ages. Primed by a sample-barcoded 5' primer and a J-beta primer mix, a second PCR proceeded for about 6 to 11 cycles. TCRdb independently ran MiXCR on the 5' RACE reads; one entry per CDR3 protein. The sample consists of 1,500,000 or so distinct CDR3 sequences, roughly 43% of them appearing once. Sequencing was carried out using blood. The receptors originated from a woman aged 18-29 years in good health.

This clonotype was recorded a few times. V is TRBV7-2 and J is TRBJ1-5, with D tentatively TRBD1 (5 bases). The germline V gene encodes CDR1 SGHTA and CDR2 FQGNSA. This CDR3 is 14 amino acids long. V lost 1 base and J lost 3, with 7 bases in between. The CDR3 DNA follows: TGTGCCAGCAGCTTAGTGACAGACAATCAGCCCCAGCATTTT. Translating it yields CASSLVTDNQPQHF.

The chain combines TRBV20-1 with TRBJ2-5, with D perhaps being TRBD1 or TRBD2 (5 bases each). The better agreement between TRBJ2-7 and the DNA end casts doubt on the J call. Germline V CDR1 and CDR2: DFQATT, SNEGSKA (reference sequence). CDR3 length: 11 residues. In DNA form, the CDR3 reads TGCAGTGTCCCCCGGGGCGTCGAGCAGTACTTC. Amino acids: CSVPRGVEQYF.

The chain has TRBV2 and TRBJ1-4; no clear D gene. The V and J ends lost 3 bases and 8 bases respectively, with 16 bases between them. The CDR3 runs 15 residues. The germline gives CDR1 SNHLY, CDR2 FYNNEI. The CDR3 loop reads CASSDSDPRREKLFF. CDR3 DNA: TGTGCCAGCAGTGATTCGGATCCTCGGCGAGAAAAACTGTTTTTT.